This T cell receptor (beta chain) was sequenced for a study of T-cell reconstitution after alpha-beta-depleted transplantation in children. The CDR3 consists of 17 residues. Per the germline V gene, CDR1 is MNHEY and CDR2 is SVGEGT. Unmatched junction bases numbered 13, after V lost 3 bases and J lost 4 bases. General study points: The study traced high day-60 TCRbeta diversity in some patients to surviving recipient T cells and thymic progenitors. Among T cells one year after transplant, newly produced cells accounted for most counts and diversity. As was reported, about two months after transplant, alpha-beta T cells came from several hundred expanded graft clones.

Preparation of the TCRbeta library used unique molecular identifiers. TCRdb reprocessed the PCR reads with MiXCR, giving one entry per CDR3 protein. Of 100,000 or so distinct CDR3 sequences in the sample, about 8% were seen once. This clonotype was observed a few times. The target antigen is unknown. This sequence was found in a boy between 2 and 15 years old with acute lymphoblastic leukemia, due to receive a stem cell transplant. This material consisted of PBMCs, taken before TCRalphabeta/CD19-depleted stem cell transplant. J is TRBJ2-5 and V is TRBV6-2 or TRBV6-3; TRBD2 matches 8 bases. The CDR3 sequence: CASSYPRRLATGETQYF. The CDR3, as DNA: TGTGCCAGCAGTTATCCCCGCCGACTAGCGACAGGAGAGACCCAGTACTTC.